This T cell receptor beta chain was retrieved from a study of cytomegalovirus exposure and HLA in healthy donors. Study-wide background: The study placed about 81% of its approximately 360 genotyped donors in the Caucasian-associated ancestry cluster.

Findings and caveats of the study: Reportedly, cytomegalovirus status was diagnosed with high sensitivity and specificity.

To note about this clone: No antigen is known for it.

PCR primers comprised 60 Vbeta and 13 Jbeta primers. Measured with immunoSEQ multiplex PCR; TCRdb has only the in-frame clones, and not every one. The data contain about 94,000 clones, approximately 72% of them singletons. The material sequenced was PBMCs. This receptor was obtained from a middle-aged man in good health and CMV-seropositive.

DNA of the CDR3: TGCGCCAGCAGCCAAGAGGGGCACTTGAACACCGGGGAGCTGTTTTTT. This gives the protein CASSQEGHLNTGELFF. This sequence joins TRBV4-3 and TRBJ2-2; D is possibly TRBD1 (5 bases). Trimming stripped 0 bases from V and 1 base from J, with 9 bases between. Germline lookup yields CDR1 LGHNA and CDR2 YSLEER. This CDR3 is built from 16 residues.